A single sample gave rise to the 6 T cell receptor beta chains below, sequenced in a study of regulatory T cells. No antigens are known for them. The PCR used 52 TRBV and 13 TRBJ primers. Produced via immunoSEQ multiplex PCR; TCRdb's table is partial and in-frame only. The data contain about 32,000 clones, 70% to 90% of them singletons. Regarding the study as a whole: In CD3G-deficient patients, conventional CD4+ T cells were enriched for hydrophobic CDR3 residues at positions 6 and 7.

Input material: conventional CD4+ T cells sorted from blood. These receptors all stem from a person aged 18-29 years with CD3G deficiency.

The chain uses TRBV6-5 and TRBJ2-7; TRBD1 matches at 11 bases. V shed 6 bases, J shed 6 bases, and the junction held 4 bases outside the gene matches. The germline CDR1 and CDR2 sequences are MNHEY and SVGAGI. The CDR3 covers 13 residues. CDR3 sequence (DNA): TGTGCCAGCAGCCGTGGGACAGGGGGCGAGCAGTACTTC. The encoded protein is CASSRGTGGEQYF.

The rearrangement joins TRBV11-3 to TRBJ2-1, with 7 positions matching TRBD2. V lost 3 bases to trimming and J lost 2 bases; unmatched junction nucleotides: 4. The CDR3 is made up of 15 amino acids. Germline CDR1 reads SGHNT; CDR2 reads YENEEA. The CDR3 reads CASSFSSGTYNEQFF. The CDR3 nucleotides are TGTGCCAGCAGCTTTTCTAGCGGAACCTACAATGAGCAGTTCTTC.

The rearrangement joins TRBV7-9 to TRBJ2-2; D is undetermined. The germline CDR1 and CDR2 sequences are SEHNR and FQNEAQ (reference sequence). V dropped 6 bases and J dropped 4 bases, with 12 bases sitting between them. This CDR3 is 14 amino acids long. CDR3 bases: TGTGCCAGCAGGCCCACTGGAACCACCGGGGAGCTGTTTTTT. Residues: CASRPTGTTGELFF.

In this sample, this clone turned up once. Mismatch with germline at one junction end may stem from a read error. V is TRBV18 and J is TRBJ2-3, with D unclear. This CDR3 spans 13 amino acids. Germline V gene sequence: CDR1 KGHSH, CDR2 LQKENI. The CDR3 is CASSPQPGPHEIF. CDR3 sequence (DNA): TGTGCCAGCTCACCGCAACCGGGTCCCCATGAGATTTTT.

The chain couples TRBV28 to TRBJ1-4; 9 nucleotides line up with TRBD1. The CDR3 has 14 amino acids. Germline CDR1 MDHEN, CDR2 SYDVKM. With V trimmed by 6 bases and J by 5 bases, 4 bases remained unmatched. The CDR3 protein is CASSRDRVNEKLFF. CDR3 coding DNA: TGTGCCAGCAGCCGGGACAGGGTAAATGAAAAACTGTTTTTT. Together with reference TRBV28 and TRBJ1-4, the CDR3 gives the full variable domain: DVKVTQSSRYLVKRTGEKVFLECVQDMDHENMFWYRQDPGLGLRLIYFSYDVKMKEKGDIPEGYSVSREKKERFSLILESASTNQTSMYLCASSRDRVNEKLFFGSGTQLSVL.

The chain links TRBV5-1 to TRBJ1-1; 7 nucleotides agree with TRBD1. There are 15 residues in the CDR3. The V gene end was trimmed by 1 base and the J gene end by 1 base; junction bases not matched to a gene: 4. The germline V gene has CDR1 SGHRS and CDR2 YFSETQ. CDR3 in amino acids: CASSLQGERNTEAFF. CDR3 nucleotide sequence: TGCGCCAGCAGCTTGCAGGGGGAAAGGAACACTGAAGCTTTCTTT.